The 2 T cell receptor beta chains presented below share a single source sample, sequenced in a study of T-cell memory formation after mild COVID-19. Using its own MiXCR run on the 5' RACE reads, TCRdb lists one record per CDR3 protein. The data contain over 300,000 distinct CDR3 sequences, less than 25% of them seen just once; the ten biggest clones take up roughly a fifth. The specimen was PBMCs or a T cell subset sorted from them (not recorded which). The source of these receptors is a man between 18 and 35 years old who had mild COVID-19 (a few samples of this study predate the infection). Cell type and time point are not known.

There are a few counts of this clonotype. The gene calls are TRBV4-3 and TRBJ2-3; D unclear. The CDR3 runs to 15 residues. Between the trimmed V and J ends, which lost 0 bases and 4 bases, there was a span of 11 bases. CDR1 LGHNA and CDR2 YSLEER come from the germline V gene. CDR3 in DNA: TGCGCCAGCAGCCAAGACCAGGTCGGCCCAGATACGCAGTATTTT. It encodes CASSQDQVGPDTQYF.

The chain joins TRBV9 to TRBJ1-2; D ambiguous. The length of the CDR3 is 12 residues. Germline values: CDR1 SGDLS, CDR2 YYNGEE. The V and J ends lost 3 bases and 14 bases respectively, with 17 bases between them. The CDR3 spells CASSDGLRWRTF. The DNA of the CDR3 is TGTGCCAGCAGCGACGGGCTCAGGTGGAGGACCTTC.